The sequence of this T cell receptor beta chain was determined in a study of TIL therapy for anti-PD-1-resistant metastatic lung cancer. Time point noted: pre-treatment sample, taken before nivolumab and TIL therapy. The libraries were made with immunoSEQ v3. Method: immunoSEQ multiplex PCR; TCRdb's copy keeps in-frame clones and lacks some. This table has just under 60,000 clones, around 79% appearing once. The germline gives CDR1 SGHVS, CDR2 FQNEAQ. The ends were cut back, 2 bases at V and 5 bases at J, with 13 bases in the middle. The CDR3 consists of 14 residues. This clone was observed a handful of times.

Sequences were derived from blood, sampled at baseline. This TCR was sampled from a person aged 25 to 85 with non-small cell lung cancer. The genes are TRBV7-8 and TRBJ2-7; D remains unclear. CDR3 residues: CASSLRSGFDEQYF. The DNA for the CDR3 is TGTGCCAGCAGCTTAAGATCCGGGTTCGACGAGCAGTACTTC.